This is a list of T cell receptor beta chains from one sample in a study of T-cell memory formation after mild COVID-19. Using its own MiXCR run on the 5' RACE reads, TCRdb lists one record per CDR3 protein. The data show about 620,000 distinct CDR3 sequences, with 18% seen just once and 12% held by the top ten. The sequenced material came from PBMCs or a T cell subset sorted from them (not recorded which). These receptor sequences come from an adult woman who had mild COVID-19 (a few samples of this study predate the infection). Cell type and time point are not known. Both conserved end residues are part of each CDR3. The D gene is left open where the match is weak. Size values are once, few and many counts, or a class for expanded clones, and some rows have none.

V gene	J gene	clone size	D gene	CDR3 protein	CDR3 DNA
TRBV29-1	TRBJ2-1	.	.	CSGGNLVGNEQFF	TGCAGCGGCGGGAACCTCGTCGGTAATGAGCAGTTCTTC
TRBV5-4	TRBJ2-1	.	.	CASSSIGRWSNEQFF	TGTGCCAGCAGCTCGATTGGACGCTGGAGCAATGAGCAGTTCTTC
TRBV7-3	TRBJ2-3	few	TRBD2	CASSQTSGGSSHTDTQYF	TGTGCCAGCAGCCAAACTAGCGGGGGATCCTCCCACACAGATACGCAGTATTTT
TRBV2	TRBJ2-5	.	TRBD2	CASSDRGEGETQYF	TGTGCCAGCAGTGATAGAGGGGAGGGAGAGACCCAGTACTTC
TRBV5-1	TRBJ1-1	.	.	CASRESTDLPEAFF	TGCGCCAGCCGGGAGAGTACAGACCTGCCTGAAGCTTTCTTT
TRBV12-3/TRBV12-4	TRBJ1-5	few	.	CASSSGQNRPQHF	TGTGCCAGCAGTTCCGGACAGAACAGGCCCCAGCATTTT
TRBV9	TRBJ2-2	.	.	CASSAPGFLYTGELFF	TGTGCCAGCAGCGCCCCGGGCTTCCTTTACACCGGGGAGCTGTTTTTT
TRBV20-1	TRBJ2-1	few	TRBD2	CSAITGRGNNEQFF	TGCAGTGCTATAACCGGGAGGGGTAACAATGAGCAGTTCTTC
TRBV24-1	TRBJ2-4	.	TRBD2	CATSDDSGEQAKNIQYF	TGTGCCACCAGTGATGATAGCGGGGAGCAAGCCAAAAACATTCAGTACTTC
TRBV12-3/TRBV12-4	TRBJ2-5	few	.	CASSLQGTQYF	TGTGCCAGCAGTCTCCAGGGGACCCAGTACTTC
TRBV18	TRBJ2-1	.	.	CASSLRTNSMDEQFF	TGTGCCAGCTCACTTCGGACCAATAGTATGGATGAGCAGTTCTTC
TRBV4-1	TRBJ2-7	.	.	CASSQLSGSSYEQYF	TGCGCCAGCAGCCAGTTGTCGGGCAGCTCCTACGAGCAGTACTTC
TRBV7-9	TRBJ2-5	few	.	CASSPRTDQETQYF	TGTGCCAGCAGCCCCCGGACAGACCAAGAGACCCAGTACTTC
TRBV15	TRBJ2-3	.	TRBD2	CATSRIPGLHTDTQYF	TGTGCCACCAGCAGAATCCCGGGACTACACACAGATACGCAGTATTTT
TRBV5-1	TRBJ1-2	many	.	CASREGRGVSGYTF	TGCGCCAGCAGAGAGGGTAGGGGAGTCTCTGGCTACACCTTC
TRBV5-5	TRBJ2-1	many	TRBD2	CASNERERTYNEQFF	TGTGCCAGCAACGAGCGGGAGCGAACCTACAATGAGCAGTTCTTC
TRBV5-1	TRBJ2-2	.	TRBD2	CASSIPSTSGGAIGELFF	TGCGCCAGCAGCATACCCTCGACTAGCGGGGGGGCCATCGGGGAGCTGTTTTTT
TRBV12-3/TRBV12-4	TRBJ1-1	.	TRBD1	CASSARGPLLEAFF	TGTGCCAGCAGTGCCAGGGGGCCCCTTCTGGAAGCTTTCTTT
TRBV24-1	TRBJ2-5	few	TRBD1	CATKRDRKETQYF	TGTGCCACCAAGAGGGACAGAAAAGAGACCCAGTACTTC
TRBV7-2	TRBJ2-7	few	TRBD2	CASSLVGSSGRSEQYF	TGTGCCAGCAGCTTAGTAGGTTCTAGCGGGAGGAGTGAGCAGTACTTC
TRBV4-3	TRBJ2-3	few	TRBD2	CASSLTYGTSLDTQYF	TGCGCCAGCAGCCTCACCTACGGGACTAGTCTGGATACGCAGTATTTT
TRBV7-2	TRBJ1-6	.	.	CASSLGQASVSPLHF	TGTGCCAGCAGCTTAGGACAGGCCTCCGTTTCACCCCTCCACTTT
TRBV7-7	TRBJ2-1	many	TRBD1	CASSLGDSSYNEQFF	TGTGCCAGCAGCTTAGGGGACAGCTCCTACAATGAGCAGTTCTTC
TRBV29-1	TRBJ1-1	few	.	CSVEKPRTMNTEAFF	TGCAGCGTTGAAAAGCCGCGAACCATGAACACTGAAGCTTTCTTT
TRBV7-6	TRBJ2-5	few	TRBD2	CASSLIASGVEATQYF	TGTGCCAGCAGCTTGATCGCAAGCGGGGTCGAAGCGACCCAGTACTTC
TRBV7-2	TRBJ1-2	once	TRBD1	CASSPGADRGLGYTF	TGTGCCAGCAGCCCCGGCGCCGACAGGGGGCTTGGCTACACCTTC
TRBV27	TRBJ2-1	.	.	CASSLSPQFF	TGTGCCAGCAGTTTATCGCCGCAGTTCTTC
TRBV20-1	TRBJ2-1	.	.	CSAGIQAPYNEQFF	TGCAGTGCTGGAATTCAAGCCCCCTACAATGAGCAGTTCTTC
TRBV7-2	TRBJ1-5	few	.	CASSPRPVQPQHF	TGTGCCAGCAGCCCCCGCCCAGTTCAGCCCCAGCATTTT